The clone carrying this T cell receptor beta chain was detected only a few times. This record belongs to a study of cytomegalovirus exposure and HLA in healthy donors. Germline CDR1 LNHDA, CDR2 SQIVND (reference sequence). Deletions cut 6 bases from V and 3 bases from J, with 6 bases between. The CDR3 is made up of 12 amino acids. The PCR was carried out with 60 Vbeta primers and 13 Jbeta primers. Libraries were prepared by immunoSEQ multiplex PCR; TCRdb keeps only in-frame clonotypes and omits some of them. The sample consists of around 110,000 clones, approximately 65% of them appearing once. Sample: PBMCs. The TCR was taken from a man between 18 and 29 years old in good health and CMV-seronegative. V and J are TRBV19 and TRBJ1-5; D is perhaps TRBD1 (5 bases). CDR3 nucleotide sequence: TGTGCCAGTAGCAGGGTCAATCAGCCCCAGCATTTT. Its translation: CASSRVNQPQHF.